This TCR beta chain derives from a study of blood T cells in healthy people across ages. This CDR3 comprises 17 residues. The germline V and J ends were trimmed by 1 base and 5 bases, with 18 bases remaining between them. Germline V lookup: CDR1 MGHRA, CDR2 YSYEKL. Alongside a J-beta primer mix, a sample-barcoded 5' primer served in a second PCR lasting roughly 6 to 12 cycles. MiXCR was run by TCRdb on the 5' RACE reads, yielding one entry per CDR3 protein. The repertoire includes about 400,000 distinct CDR3 sequences, 50% to 60% of them detected once, and 51% sits in the top ten. The sequenced sample was blood. V and J are TRBV4-1 and TRBJ2-1; maybe TRBD2 (5 bases). The receptor comes from a man between 60 and 75 years old in good health. CDR3 in DNA: TGCGCCAGCAGCCAAGGCTCCGGTCGGGGAGTAAACAATGAGCAGTTCTTC. Amino acid sequence: CASSQGSGRGVNNEQFF.